This T cell receptor beta chain originates from a study of identical twins. The J segment lost 6 bases and the V segment lost 5 bases, leaving 6 bases of the junction unmatched. The CDR3 covers 14 residues. CDR1 and CDR2 (germline): WNHNN, SYGVQD (reference sequence). Carrying unique molecular identifiers, the cDNA also gained a universal primer site through template switching. TCRdb called the 5' RACE reads again in MiXCR, with one record for every CDR3 protein. The sample yields roughly 690,000 distinct CDR3 sequences, over 20% seen once. A further study also used this sample, focusing on T cells expressing NK-cell markers.

The TCR sequence derives from a woman aged 18-30 years in good health. The rearrangement links TRBV10-1 to TRBJ2-3; TRBD2 aligns across 9 bases. The sample was PBMCs. The CDR3 DNA is TGCGCCAGCAGTAATAGCGGGGGACGGGATACGCAGTATTTT. Its translation is CASSNSGGRDTQYF.